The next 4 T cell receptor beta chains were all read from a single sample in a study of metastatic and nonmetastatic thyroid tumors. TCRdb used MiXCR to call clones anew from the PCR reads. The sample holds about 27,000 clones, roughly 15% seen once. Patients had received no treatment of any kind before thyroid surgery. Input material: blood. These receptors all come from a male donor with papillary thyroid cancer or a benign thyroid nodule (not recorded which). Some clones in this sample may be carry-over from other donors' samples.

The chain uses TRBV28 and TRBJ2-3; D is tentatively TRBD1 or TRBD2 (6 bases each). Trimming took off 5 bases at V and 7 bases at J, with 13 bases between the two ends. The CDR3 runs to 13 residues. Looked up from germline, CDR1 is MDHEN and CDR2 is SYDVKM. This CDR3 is CASSLLGGNTQYF. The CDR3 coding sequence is TGTGCCAGCAGTCTTCTAGGGGGGAATACGCAGTATTTT.

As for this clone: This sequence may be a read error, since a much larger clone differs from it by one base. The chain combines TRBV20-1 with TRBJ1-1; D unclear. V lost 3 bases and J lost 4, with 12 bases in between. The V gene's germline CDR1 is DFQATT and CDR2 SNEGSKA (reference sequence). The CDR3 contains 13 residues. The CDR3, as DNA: TGCAGTGCTAGGGAAGACGGGAGCACTGAAGCTTTCTTT. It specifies CSAREDGSTEAFF.

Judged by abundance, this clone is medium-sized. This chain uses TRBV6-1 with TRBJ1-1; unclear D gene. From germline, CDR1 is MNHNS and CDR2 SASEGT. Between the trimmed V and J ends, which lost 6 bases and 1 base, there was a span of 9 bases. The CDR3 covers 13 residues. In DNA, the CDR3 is TGTGCCAGCAGGAAAATGGGGAACACTGAAGCTTTCTTT. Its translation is CASRKMGNTEAFF.

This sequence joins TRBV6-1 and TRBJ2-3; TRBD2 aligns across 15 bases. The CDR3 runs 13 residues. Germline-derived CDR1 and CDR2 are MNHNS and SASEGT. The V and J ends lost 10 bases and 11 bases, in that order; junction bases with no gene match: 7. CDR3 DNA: TGTGCCACTGGACTAGCGGGAGGGCCTGGGCAGTATTTT. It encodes CATGLAGGPGQYF.